A single sample is the source of the 13 T cell receptor beta chains below, sequenced in a study of graft-versus-host responses after intestinal transplantation. The antigens these receptors bind are not known. Using immunoSEQ multiplex PCR, the repertoire was profiled, and TCRdb retains in-frame clones only, with some absent. Of 100,000 or so clones in the sample, roughly 93% were seen once. The material sequenced was unstimulated CD8+ T cells sorted from spleen or lymph node cells, taken before transplant. The receptors shown here come from a human donor who was the organ donor for an intestinal transplant.

This chain uses TRBV4-1 with TRBJ1-1, with TRBD1 identical over 7 bases. The germline CDR1 and CDR2 sequences are MGHRA and YSYEKL. V was clipped by 3 bases and J by 0 bases; unmatched bases: 7. The CDR3 has 16 residues. CDR3 loop: CASSQRDSLMNTEAFF. The CDR3 DNA reads TGCGCCAGCAGCCAGCGGGACAGCCTGATGAACACTGAAGCTTTCTTT.

The chain couples TRBV5-4 to TRBJ2-7, with 7 bases matching TRBD1. The CDR3 runs to 14 residues. Germline V gives CDR1 SGHNT, CDR2 YYREEE (reference sequence). V lost 3 bases to trimming and J lost 2 bases; unmatched junction nucleotides: 5. The CDR3 here is CASSSGTATYEQYF. CDR3 DNA: TGTGCCAGCAGCTCCGGGACAGCCACCTACGAGCAGTACTTC.

The chain employs TRBV29-1 and TRBJ1-2; tentatively, D is TRBD1 (6 bases). The CDR3 contains 13 residues. V was shortened by 7 bases and J by 3 bases, with 15 bases between the two germline ends. CDR1 and CDR2 (germline): SQVTM, ANQGSEA. This chain's CDR3 is CSANREGDYGYTF. CDR3 sequence (DNA): TGCAGCGCGAACAGGGAGGGGGACTATGGCTACACCTTC.

The V gene is TRBV13, the J gene TRBJ2-3; D perhaps matches TRBD2 (6 bases). CDR1 and CDR2 from the germline V gene are PRHDT and FYEKMQ (reference sequence). This CDR3 is 15 amino acids long. V was cut by 1 base and J by 10 bases, with 18 bases left in between. CDR3 nucleotides: TGTGCCAGCAGCTTAGAGGCTAGCGTTGCTATTCCGCAGTATTTT. Its translation: CASSLEASVAIPQYF.

The chain combines TRBV4-1 with TRBJ1-5; possibly TRBD1 for D (5 bases). Germline loops: CDR1 MGHRA, CDR2 YSYEKL. The ends were cut back, 0 bases at V and 9 bases at J, with 12 bases in the middle. The CDR3 has 14 residues. For the CDR3, the DNA is TGCGCCAGCAGCCAAGAGGGGGGGGATCCGCCCCAGCATTTT. Its translation: CASSQEGGDPPQHF.

The chain employs TRBV14 and TRBJ1-1; no clear D. This CDR3 has 15 amino acids. Germline CDR1 and CDR2: SGHDN and FVKESK. Trimming cost V 4 bases and J 4 bases, with 16 bases left between them. The CDR3 region is CASSPRATLFTEAFF. CDR3 nucleotides: TGTGCCAGCAGCCCGAGGGCCACCTTGTTCACTGAAGCTTTCTTT.

The CDR3 nucleotides read TGTGCCAGCACGGGGGGGGGCTACACCTTC. Protein product: CASTGGGYTF. The V gene is TRBV2, the J gene TRBJ1-2; maybe TRBD1 (5 bases). CDR3 length: 10 residues. Trimming shortened V by 7 bases and J by 8 bases, and 8 bases separated the two germline ends. From germline, CDR1 is SNHLY and CDR2 FYNNEI.

This chain links TRBV5-1 with TRBJ2-7, with a tentative D call TRBD1 (5 bases). V lost 0 bases and J lost 6, with 13 bases in between. The CDR3 totals 14 residues. Germline CDR1 SGHRS, CDR2 YFSETQ. CDR3 coding DNA: TGCGCCAGCAGCTTGGTCGCGGCAGGGCGCGAGCAGTACTTC. Protein sequence: CASSLVAAGREQYF.

V gene TRBV30 combines with J gene TRBJ2-5, with a tentative D call TRBD2 (5 bases). CDR3 length: 15 residues. Germline lookup yields CDR1 GTSNPN and CDR2 SVGIG (reference sequence). Trimming took 1 base from V and 4 from J, leaving 16 bases between them. The chain's CDR3 is CAWSGASGWRETQYF. Here the CDR3 DNA reads TGTGCCTGGAGTGGAGCTTCGGGATGGCGAGAGACCCAGTACTTC.

The genes are TRBV5-6 and TRBJ2-3; 7 bases map to TRBD2. CDR1 is SGHDT and CDR2 is YYEEEE in the germline V gene. V shed 4 bases, J shed 4 bases, and the junction held 12 bases outside the gene matches. The CDR3 is made up of 16 amino acids. Written as DNA, the CDR3 is TGTGCCAGCAGCCCAACTCTCGGGGGGACGCCAGATACGCAGTATTTT. Protein sequence: CASSPTLGGTPDTQYF.

The J gene is TRBJ2-4, the V gene TRBV28; TRBD1 aligns across 7 bases. With 5 bases clipped from V and 8 bases from J, the junction kept 6 bases outside the gene matches. Germline-derived CDR1 and CDR2 are MDHEN and SYDVKM. The CDR3 consists of 13 residues. The CDR3 DNA sequence: TGTGCCAGCAGTGAGACAGGGTTGGACATTCAGTACTTC. Translating it yields CASSETGLDIQYF. Combining the CDR3 with reference TRBV28 and TRBJ2-4 gives the whole variable domain DVKVTQSSRYLVKRTGEKVFLECVQDMDHENMFWYRQDPGLGLRLIYFSYDVKMKEKGDIPEGYSVSREKKERFSLILESASTNQTSMYLCASSETGLDIQYFGAGTRLSVL.

This clone was observed once. This chain links TRBV15 with TRBJ2-7, with 8 bases identical to TRBD1. V lost 0 bases to trimming and J lost 2 bases; unmatched junction nucleotides: 3. Germline V gene data show CDR1 as LNHNV and CDR2 as YYDKDF (reference sequence). This CDR3 is 15 amino acids long. CDR3 DNA sequence: TGTGCCACCAGCAGAGATCGGGACAGGACCTACGAGCAGTACTTC. It yields the protein CATSRDRDRTYEQYF.

This chain uses TRBV5-1 with TRBJ1-1; TRBD1 is a possible D gene (6 bases). Germline assignment: CDR1 SGHRS and CDR2 YFSETQ. The germline V and J ends were trimmed by 0 bases and 1 base, with 13 bases remaining between them. The CDR3 contains 16 residues. CDR3 sequence (DNA): TGCGCCAGCAGCTTGGTTTTGACAGGAGAGAACACTGAAGCTTTCTTT. Amino acid sequence: CASSLVLTGENTEAFF.